Sequencing of this T cell receptor (beta chain) was carried out in a study of T cell responses to AZD1222 COVID-19 vaccine. Study-level findings and limits: Sampled repertoires all dated from after the peak T cell response.

The protocol was immunoSEQ multiplex PCR, while the TCRdb copy is restricted to in-frame clones and leaves out a portion. Counted here are 150,000 to 160,000 clones, approximately 86% occurring once; the ten biggest clones make up 6.9%. Regarding this clone: Antigen specificity is unknown.

This CDR3 is built from 14 residues. From germline, CDR1 is KGHSH and CDR2 LQKENI. Deletions cut 6 bases from V and 2 bases from J, with 10 bases between. The TCR comes from an adult who had recovered from COVID-19. The rearrangement links TRBV18 to TRBJ1-4; no definite D call. Source: peripheral blood, taken after recovery from COVID-19. CDR3 region: CASSPPRTNEKLFF. CDR3 coding DNA: TGTGCCAGCTCTCCCCCTCGTACTAATGAAAAACTGTTTTTT.